The 27 T cell receptor beta chains reported below all come from one sample, sequenced in a study of cytomegalovirus exposure and HLA in healthy donors. Measured with immunoSEQ multiplex PCR; TCRdb has only the in-frame clones, and not every one. The sample consists of about 65,000 clones, about 91% of them appearing once. Material for sequencing was PBMCs. These receptors were obtained from a woman aged 18-29 years in good health and CMV-seronegative.

The rearrangement joins TRBV27 to TRBJ2-1; D not resolved. Trimming removed 2 bases from V and 0 bases from J, with 8 bases in between. The CDR3 totals 15 residues. Germline CDR1 reads MNHEY; CDR2 reads SMNVEV (reference sequence). Written as DNA, the CDR3 is TGTGCCAGCAGTTTAACGGAGAGCTCCTACAATGAGCAGTTCTTC. Protein sequence: CASSLTESSYNEQFF.

The genes are TRBV4-1 and TRBJ2-7, with D possibly TRBD2 on 5 matching bases. Trimming took 5 bases from V and 2 from J, leaving 10 bases between them. From germline, CDR1 is MGHRA and CDR2 YSYEKL. The CDR3 consists of 13 residues. CDR3 residues: CASSTALAYEQYF. In DNA form, the CDR3 reads TGCGCCAGCAGCACCGCACTAGCCTACGAGCAGTACTTC.

The V gene is TRBV10-2, the J gene TRBJ1-1; D call uncertain. There are 12 residues in the CDR3. The germline CDR1 and CDR2 sequences are WSHSY and SAAADI. Deletions cut 2 bases from V and 5 bases from J, with 6 bases between. Here the CDR3 DNA reads TGCGCCAGCAGTGAGCGGGTGACTGAAGCTTTCTTT. It specifies CASSERVTEAFF.

This clone showed up just once. The chain combines TRBV28 with TRBJ2-3, with D possibly TRBD1 on 6 matching bases. CDR1 and CDR2 (germline): MDHEN, SYDVKM. The CDR3 has 14 amino acids. The V and J ends lost 6 bases and 0 bases respectively, with 10 bases between them. The CDR3 region has the DNA TGTGCCAGCAGCTTCGACAGGAGCACAGATACGCAGTATTTT. Encoded protein: CASSFDRSTDTQYF.

This chain joins TRBV28 and TRBJ1-5; D gene uncertain. Deletions cut 7 bases from V and 0 bases from J, with 7 bases between. The germline gives CDR1 MDHEN, CDR2 SYDVKM. The CDR3 extends over 13 amino acids. CDR3: CASMSHSNQPQHF. CDR3 sequence (DNA): TGTGCCAGCATGAGCCATAGCAATCAGCCCCAGCATTTT.

This sequence joins TRBV11-3 and TRBJ2-2; 16 bases line up with TRBD2. This CDR3 has 20 amino acids. Trimming removed 5 bases from V and 4 bases from J; junction bases left unmatched: 13. Germline CDR1 reads SGHNT; CDR2 reads YENEEA. In DNA, the CDR3 is TGTGCCAGCAGCCAATCCCCGGGACTAGCGGGGGGGCTCGGCACCGGGGAGCTGTTTTTT. This sequence encodes CASSQSPGLAGGLGTGELFF.

This sequence joins TRBV5-8 and TRBJ2-5; maybe TRBD2 (6 bases). The CDR3 covers 15 residues. Per germline, CDR1 SGHTS and CDR2 YDEGEE. Trimming removed 4 bases at V and 5 bases at J, with 18 bases between. The CDR3 here is CASSPIQAGGETQYF. CDR3 nucleotide sequence: TGTGCCAGCAGCCCTATACAGGCCGGGGGTGAGACCCAGTACTTC.

The J gene is TRBJ2-3, the V gene TRBV7-2, with a possible D match to TRBD2 (7 bases). Germline CDR1 and CDR2: SGHTA and FQGNSA. Deletions cut 5 bases from V and 0 bases from J, with 18 bases between. This CDR3 comprises 17 residues. The CDR3 nucleotides are TGTGCCAGCAGCCGGGGGCTAGCGGCCCTAAGCACAGATACGCAGTATTTT. Its protein is CASSRGLAALSTDTQYF.

This chain joins TRBV6-6 and TRBJ2-1; TRBD2 matches at 7 bases. The ends lost 5 bases at V and 6 bases at J; junction bases unmatched: 10. The CDR3 runs to 15 residues. Germline CDR1 and CDR2: MNHNY and SVGAGI (reference sequence). CDR3: CASSDPGLLPNEQFF. CDR3 sequence (DNA): TGTGCCAGCAGTGACCCGGGACTACTACCCAATGAGCAGTTCTTC.

The gene calls are TRBV12-5 and TRBJ2-2; TRBD2 aligns across 9 bases. Germline V CDR1 and CDR2: LGHNT, FRNRAP. The CDR3 runs to 17 residues. V shed 0 bases and J 5 bases; nucleotides not matched to a gene: 7. The CDR3 reads CASGLVRRSGGTGELFF. Written as DNA, the CDR3 is TGTGCTAGTGGTTTGGTACGGAGAAGCGGGGGGACCGGGGAGCTGTTTTTT. Drawing the rest from reference TRBV12-5 and TRBJ2-2, the complete variable domain is DARVTQTPRHKVTEMGQEVTMRCQPILGHNTVFWYRQTMMQGLELLAYFRNRAPLDDSGMPKDRFSAEMPDATLATLKIQPSEPRDSAVYFCASGLVRRSGGTGELFFGEGSRLTVL.

V usage is TRBV7-2 and J usage is TRBJ2-5; D unresolved. This CDR3 is built from 16 residues. Germline V gene sequence: CDR1 SGHTA, CDR2 FQGNSA. Trimming stripped 5 bases from V and 1 base from J, with 17 bases between. CDR3 residues: CASSPRVVSVQETQYF. The CDR3 region has the DNA TGTGCCAGCAGCCCACGGGTAGTGTCGGTCCAAGAGACCCAGTACTTC.

The chain recombines TRBV7-3 with TRBJ2-3; no clear D gene. Germline values: CDR1 SGHTA, CDR2 FQGTGA. This CDR3 spans 13 amino acids. With 4 bases removed from V and 7 bases from J, the gap between germline ends came to 12 bases. The CDR3 nucleotides read TGTGCCAGCAGCTCAACCCCTGGGCATACGCAGTATTTT. Protein sequence: CASSSTPGHTQYF.

This chain uses TRBV5-1 with TRBJ2-6; no clear D gene. The CDR3 contains 16 residues. Germline-derived CDR1 and CDR2 are SGHRS and YFSETQ. Between the trimmed V and J ends, which lost 0 bases and 0 bases, there was a span of 7 bases. The CDR3 DNA reads as TGCGCCAGCAGCTTGGAGGCAGGCTCTGGGGCCAACGTCCTGACTTTC. Protein sequence: CASSLEAGSGANVLTF. Complete variable domain (other parts from reference TRBV5-1 and TRBJ2-6): KAGVTQTPRYLIKTRGQQVTLSCSPISGHRSVSWYQQTPGQGLQFLFEYFSETQRNKGNFPGRFSGRQFSNSRSEMNVSTLELGDSALYLCASSLEAGSGANVLTFGAGSRLTVL.

The chain joins TRBV19 to TRBJ1-1, with D possibly being TRBD1 (5 bases). CDR3 length: 14 residues. In germline, CDR1 is LNHDA, CDR2 SQIVND (reference sequence). V was shortened by 6 bases and J by 4 bases, with 15 bases between the two germline ends. The CDR3 reads CASSPGGSSTEAFF. As DNA, the CDR3 is TGTGCCAGTAGCCCTGGGGGGTCGAGCACTGAAGCTTTCTTT.

This sequence joins TRBV25-1 and TRBJ2-2; 7 bases map to TRBD2. The CDR3 length is 15 residues. The germline CDR1 and CDR2 sequences are MGHDK and SYGVNS. V dropped 7 bases and J dropped 6; count of bases not matched to a gene: 11. CDR3 bases: TGTGCCAGCACATCAGCGGGGTGGGGATCCGGGGAGCTGTTTTTT. Its translation: CASTSAGWGSGELFF.

The rearrangement links TRBV6-1 to TRBJ1-4; D gene uncertain. Looked up from germline, CDR1 is MNHNS and CDR2 is SASEGT. V was shortened by 0 bases and J by 8 bases, with 4 bases between the two germline ends. This CDR3 has 12 amino acids. CDR3 nucleotide sequence: TGTGCCAGCAGTGAAGCGGAGGAAAAACTGTTTTTT. Translating it yields CASSEAEEKLFF.

The genes are TRBV28 and TRBJ2-2; 7 nucleotides agree with TRBD1. V shed 0 bases and J 5 bases; nucleotides not matched to a gene: 6. The CDR3 consists of 16 residues. CDR1 MDHEN and CDR2 SYDVKM come from the germline V gene. The CDR3 reads CASSLWGDRGTGELFF. CDR3 coding DNA: TGTGCCAGCAGTTTATGGGGGGACAGAGGTACCGGGGAGCTGTTTTTT. Complete variable domain (other parts from reference TRBV28 and TRBJ2-2): DVKVTQSSRYLVKRTGEKVFLECVQDMDHENMFWYRQDPGLGLRLIYFSYDVKMKEKGDIPEGYSVSREKKERFSLILESASTNQTSMYLCASSLWGDRGTGELFFGEGSRLTVL.

The chain couples TRBV4-3 to TRBJ1-3; D may be TRBD1 (6 bases). Germline V lookup: CDR1 LGHNA, CDR2 YSLEER. The CDR3 covers 15 residues. The ends were cut back, 1 base at V and 4 bases at J, with 11 bases in the middle. The CDR3, as DNA: TGCGCCAGCAGCCAAGGGCAGGGGATCGGAAACACCATATATTTT. Translated: CASSQGQGIGNTIYF.

The chain links TRBV5-1 to TRBJ2-7, with 10 bases matching TRBD2. The length of the CDR3 is 16 residues. The V segment lost 0 bases and the J segment 2 bases; nucleotides outside the gene matches: 5. The germline V gene encodes CDR1 SGHRS and CDR2 YFSETQ. The CDR3 region has the DNA TGCGCCAGCAGCTTGGATACCGGGACTAGCGCCTACGAGCAGTACTTC. This sequence encodes CASSLDTGTSAYEQYF.

The chain is built from TRBV27 and TRBJ2-5; 8 positions match TRBD2. This CDR3 contains 15 residues. Per germline, CDR1 MNHEY and CDR2 SMNVEV (reference sequence). V shed 5 bases and J 5 bases; nucleotides not matched to a gene: 10. Here the CDR3 reads CASSPRGGTGETQYF. Here the CDR3 DNA reads TGTGCCAGCAGTCCCCGGGGGGGAACCGGGGAGACCCAGTACTTC.

This clone came up once. CDR3 bases: TGCGCCAGCAGCCAAGCTACTAGGAGCTCTGGAAACACCATATATTTT. As protein: CASSQATRSSGNTIYF. This chain uses TRBV4-1 with TRBJ1-3, with unresolved D. From germline, CDR1 is MGHRA and CDR2 YSYEKL. V shed 1 base and J shed 0 bases, with 10 bases lying between them. This CDR3 region has 16 residues.

This rearrangement joins TRBV30 to TRBJ2-3, with a possible D match to TRBD1 (6 bases). V was shortened by 4 bases and J by 3 bases, with 11 bases between the two germline ends. Germline values: CDR1 GTSNPN, CDR2 SVGIG (reference sequence). This CDR3 has 13 amino acids. CDR3 loop: CAWTLDRTDTQYF. CDR3 bases: TGTGCCTGGACCCTAGACAGGACAGATACGCAGTATTTT.

This clone was detected only once. This chain joins TRBV9 and TRBJ2-3; no clear D gene. Germline values: CDR1 SGDLS, CDR2 YYNGEE. The ends were cut back, 3 bases at V and 0 bases at J, with 11 bases in the middle. The CDR3 runs 15 residues. In DNA, the CDR3 is TGTGCCAGCAGCGCCGGAGATCGGAGCACAGATACGCAGTATTTT. Amino acid sequence: CASSAGDRSTDTQYF.

Concerning this clone: One junction end disagrees with the germline gene, perhaps due to a read error. The V and J genes are TRBV28 and TRBJ2-3; weak D call: TRBD1 (7 bases). Germline lookup yields CDR1 MDHEN and CDR2 SYDVKM. This CDR3 comprises 12 residues. Written as DNA, the CDR3 is TGTGCCAGTCAGGGGGGCACCGATACGCAGTATTTT. This codes for CASQGGTDTQYF. The variable domain in full, completed from reference TRBV28 and TRBJ2-3, reads DVKVTQSSRYLVKRTGEKVFLECVQDMDHENMFWYRQDPGLGLRLIYFSYDVKMKEKGDIPEGYSVSREKKERFSLILESASTNQTSMYLCASQGGTDTQYFGPGTRLTVL.

The table lists this clone with a few counts. The chain recombines TRBV18 with TRBJ2-7, with 7 bases lining up with TRBD1. The length of the CDR3 is 13 residues. After removal of 4 bases from V and 3 bases from J, the junction contained 3 bases not matched to a gene. Germline CDR1 is KGHSH and CDR2 is LQKENI. CDR3 sequence: CASSLGTDYEQYF. In DNA, the CDR3 is TGTGCCAGCTCACTCGGGACAGACTACGAGCAGTACTTC. The full variable domain, in which reference TRBV18 and TRBJ2-7 provide the parts outside the CDR3, is NAGVMQNPRHLVRRRGQEARLRCSPMKGHSHVYWYRQLPEEGLKFMVYLQKENIIDESGMPKERFSAEFPKEGPSILRIQQVVRGDSAAYFCASSLGTDYEQYFGPGTRLTVT.

This clone was seen once. For the CDR3, the DNA is TGTGCCAGCAGAATGACAGGGGCTTATTCTGAAGCTTTCTTT. Its protein is CASRMTGAYSEAFF. J is TRBJ1-1 and V is TRBV27, with TRBD1 identical over 8 bases. The germline V gene encodes CDR1 MNHEY and CDR2 SMNVEV (reference sequence). This CDR3 has 14 residues. V was clipped by 6 bases and J by 6 bases; unmatched bases: 9.

The chain couples TRBV30 to TRBJ1-2; perhaps TRBD1 as D (6 bases). Between the trimmed V and J ends, which lost 1 base and 5 bases, there was a span of 11 bases. Germline CDR1 and CDR2: GTSNPN and SVGIG (reference sequence). The CDR3 covers 13 residues. CDR3 in amino acids: CAWSAEGGYGYTF. Here the CDR3 DNA reads TGTGCCTGGAGTGCAGAGGGGGGGTATGGCTACACCTTC.